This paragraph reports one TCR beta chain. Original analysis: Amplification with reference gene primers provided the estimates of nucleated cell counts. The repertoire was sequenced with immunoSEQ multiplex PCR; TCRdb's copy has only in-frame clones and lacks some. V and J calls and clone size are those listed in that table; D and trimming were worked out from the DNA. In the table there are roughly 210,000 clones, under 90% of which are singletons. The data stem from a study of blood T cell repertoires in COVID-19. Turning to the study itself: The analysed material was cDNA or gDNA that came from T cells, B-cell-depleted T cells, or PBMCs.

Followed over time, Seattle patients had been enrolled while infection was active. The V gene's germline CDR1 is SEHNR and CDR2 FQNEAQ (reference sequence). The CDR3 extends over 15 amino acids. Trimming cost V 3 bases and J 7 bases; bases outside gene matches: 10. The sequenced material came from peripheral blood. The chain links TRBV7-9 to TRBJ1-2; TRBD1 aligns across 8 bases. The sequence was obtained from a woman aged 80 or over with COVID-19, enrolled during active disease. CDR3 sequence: CASSLATGEAGGYTF. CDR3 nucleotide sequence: TGTGCCAGCAGCTTGGCGACAGGGGAGGCAGGTGGCTACACCTTC.